The next 21 T cell receptor beta chains were all read from a single sample in a study of human T cells and chemical hapten exposure. The time point: patch test 2, 6 weeks after DPC sensitization. The treatment was: therapeutic diphenylcyclopropenone sensitization with weekly scalp DPC. Each CDR3 protein gets one entry after TCRdb re-called the RACE reads with MiXCR. This table holds around 360,000 distinct CDR3 sequences, around 6% found once. Sequenced material: whole blood, taken in connection with sensitization to the hapten diphenylcyclopropenone (DPC). These receptors all come from a woman between 18 and 30 years old with alopecia areata. Some clones in this sample may be carry-over from other donors' samples.

This chain uses TRBV4-1 with TRBJ2-2; TRBD2 aligns across 12 bases. Trimming at V came to 8 bases and at J to 4 bases, leaving 8 bases not matched to a gene. Germline CDR1 reads MGHRA; CDR2 reads YSYEKL. The CDR3 contains 16 residues. As DNA, the CDR3 is TGCGCCAGCGGCAATCTAGCGGGGGGGCCCACCGGGGAGCTGTTTTTT. Translated, it gives CASGNLAGGPTGELFF.

This clonotype was detected many times. The V call is TRBV10-3, the J call TRBJ2-2, with D perhaps TRBD1 or TRBD2 (5 bases each). V shed 6 bases and J shed 0 bases, with 11 bases lying between them. The CDR3 totals 15 residues. In germline, CDR1 is ENHRY, CDR2 SYGVKD. CDR3 DNA sequence: TGTGCCATCAGGCAGGGAGTTTCGAACACCGGGGAGCTGTTTTTT. Translating gives CAIRQGVSNTGELFF.

The chain is built from TRBV5-1 and TRBJ2-3; 13 bases map to TRBD2. CDR1 and CDR2 (germline): SGHRS, YFSETQ. The CDR3 extends over 18 amino acids. V was pared by 0 bases and J by 5 bases, with 9 bases of the junction left unmatched. The CDR3 loop reads CASSLAQTSGGAEDTQYF. The CDR3 DNA follows: TGCGCCAGCAGCTTGGCCCAAACTAGCGGGGGGGCCGAAGATACGCAGTATTTT. The full variable domain, its missing parts supplied by reference TRBV5-1 and TRBJ2-3, is KAGVTQTPRYLIKTRGQQVTLSCSPISGHRSVSWYQQTPGQGLQFLFEYFSETQRNKGNFPGRFSGRQFSNSRSEMNVSTLELGDSALYLCASSLAQTSGGAEDTQYFGPGTRLTVL.

The chain has TRBV25-1 and TRBJ2-7, with D possibly TRBD2 on 5 matching bases. Trimming stripped 5 bases from V and 3 bases from J, with 14 bases between. This CDR3 spans 14 amino acids. Germline V CDR1 and CDR2: MGHDK, SYGVNS. The CDR3 region is CASSRVRDYYEQYF. The CDR3 DNA reads TGTGCCAGCAGTCGGGTGCGCGACTACTACGAGCAGTACTTC.

This clonotype was picked up a small number of times. The rearrangement links TRBV7-2 to TRBJ2-3; 13 bases agree with TRBD2. J gave up 5 bases and V 4 bases, and 6 bases lay outside the gene matches. The CDR3 has 16 amino acids. CDR1 and CDR2 from the germline V gene are SGHTA and FQGNSA. This CDR3 is CASSSRTSGGIDTQYF. CDR3 coding DNA: TGTGCCAGCAGCTCCCGGACTAGCGGGGGAATAGATACGCAGTATTTT. Full variable domain (missing parts from reference TRBV7-2 and TRBJ2-3): GAGVSQSPSNKVTEKGKDVELRCDPISGHTALYWYRQSLGQGLEFLIYFQGNSAPDKSGLPSDRFSAERTGGSVSTLTIQRTQQEDSAVYLCASSSRTSGGIDTQYFGPGTRLTVL.

This clonotype came up many times. V and J are TRBV6-9 and TRBJ2-2; tentative D call: TRBD2 (5 bases). Deletions cut 6 bases from V and 1 base from J, with 9 bases between. There are 14 residues in the CDR3. Germline-derived CDR1 and CDR2 are MNHGY and SVAAGI. The CDR3 nucleotides read TGTGCCAGCAGCCCCGGACTGAACACCGGGGAGCTGTTTTTT. It specifies CASSPGLNTGELFF.

This clonotype was counted between two and nine times. CDR3 loop: CASSYGDRGRSPLHF. For the CDR3, the DNA is TGTGCCAGCAGTTACGGGGACCGGGGACGATCACCCCTCCACTTT. The chain combines TRBV6-5 with TRBJ1-6; weak D call: TRBD1 (5 bases). The CDR3 runs 15 residues. Per the germline V gene, CDR1 is MNHEY and CDR2 is SVGAGI. V was shortened by 2 bases and J by 10 bases, with 15 bases between the two germline ends.

This clonotype was detected many times. This chain links TRBV5-1 with TRBJ1-2, with D unresolved. The length of the CDR3 is 14 residues. Germline V gene lookup returns CDR1 SGHRS and CDR2 YFSETQ. The V gene lost 0 bases and the J gene lost 1 base, with 7 bases spanning the gap. In nucleotides, the CDR3 is TGCGCCAGCAGCTTGGGACGGGATAACTATGGCTACACCTTC. Translation gives CASSLGRDNYGYTF.

This clonotype occurred many times. The chain has TRBV15 and TRBJ1-2, with no clear D. The V end lost 5 bases, the J end lost 4 bases, and 11 bases lay between the germline ends. Germline assignment: CDR1 LNHNV and CDR2 YYDKDF (reference sequence). This CDR3 spans 13 amino acids. As DNA, the CDR3 is TGTGCCACCAGCTCCCCTCTTGGCTATGGCTACACCTTC. Its protein is CATSSPLGYGYTF.

This clonotype was picked up a small number of times. The chain uses TRBV19 and TRBJ2-3, with D perhaps TRBD1 (6 bases). The CDR3 length is 14 residues. CDR1 LNHDA and CDR2 SQIVND come from the germline V gene (reference sequence). V lost 5 bases to trimming and J lost 1 base, with 10 bases between them. For the CDR3, the DNA is TGTGCCAGTAGTGCACAGGGCGGCACAGATACGCAGTATTTT. This sequence encodes CASSAQGGTDTQYF.

This clonotype appeared many times. J is TRBJ1-1 and V is TRBV6-5, with TRBD1 matching 8 bases. This CDR3 spans 14 amino acids. Germline trimming cut 6 bases from V and 5 bases from J; bases unmatched to any gene: 8. CDR1 and CDR2 (germline): MNHEY, SVGAGI. CDR3 bases: TGTGCCAGCAGCATACAGGGGGTAGGGACTGAAGCTTTCTTT. Its translation: CASSIQGVGTEAFF.

The chain couples TRBV6-5 to TRBJ2-7; 7 bases are a match to TRBD1. The CDR3 extends over 15 amino acids. CDR1 is MNHEY and CDR2 is SVGAGI in the germline V gene. V gave up 7 bases and J gave up 0 bases; unmatched junction bases: 9. The CDR3: CASKTRTGYSYEQYF. The DNA of the CDR3 is TGTGCCAGCAAAACTAGGACAGGCTACTCCTACGAGCAGTACTTC.

This clonotype has more than one count but fewer than ten. V is TRBV3-1 and J is TRBJ2-2; D unresolved. The V end lost 2 bases, the J end lost 6 bases, and 4 bases lay between the germline ends. CDR1 and CDR2 from the germline V gene are LGHDT and YNNKEL (reference sequence). The CDR3 runs to 12 residues. The CDR3 bases are TGTGCCAGCAGCCAAAGCGCCGGGGAGCTGTTTTTT. It specifies CASSQSAGELFF.

This clonotype was observed a few times. J is TRBJ1-5 and V is TRBV10-2; a weak D match, TRBD1 (6 bases). CDR1 and CDR2 from the germline V gene are WSHSY and SAAADI. Trimming removed 7 bases at V and 4 bases at J, with 17 bases between. CDR3 length: 15 amino acids. The CDR3, as DNA: TGCGCCAGCACCCCCAGTCCGGGGACAAATCAGCCCCAGCATTTT. Amino acid sequence: CASTPSPGTNQPQHF.

This clonotype was seen repeatedly, ten times or more. The V call is TRBV9, the J call TRBJ2-1, with unresolved D. This CDR3 has 15 residues. From germline, CDR1 is SGDLS and CDR2 YYNGEE. With 0 bases removed from V and 3 bases from J, the gap between germline ends came to 10 bases. CDR3 nucleotides: TGTGCCAGCAGCGTAGGACATGGTGACTACAATGAGCAGTTCTTC. It encodes CASSVGHGDYNEQFF.

This clonotype came up a few times. The genes are TRBV6-6 and TRBJ1-2; TRBD1 is a possible D gene (5 bases). Deletions cut 6 bases from V and 5 bases from J, with 13 bases between. This CDR3 contains 13 residues. Germline-derived CDR1 and CDR2 are MNHNY and SVGAGI (reference sequence). CDR3 coding DNA: TGTGCCAGCAGCCCTAATGGGGGTTATGGCTACACCTTC. Translating gives CASSPNGGYGYTF.

About this clonotype: Because the CDR3 is missing its conserved closing phenylalanine or tryptophan, this is likely a read error. The V and J genes are TRBV11-2 and TRBJ1-1, with D uncertain. Germline lookup yields CDR1 SGHAT and CDR2 FQNNGV. V was cut by 5 bases and J by 4 bases, with 14 bases left in between. The CDR3 spans 14 residues. The DNA of the CDR3 is TGTGCCAGCAGCCCAGCCCTGGAGGGCACTGAAGCTTTCTAT. Its protein is CASSPALEGTEAFY.

This clonotype has a handful of counts. The J gene is TRBJ1-4, the V gene TRBV4-1; D call uncertain. Germline V CDR1 and CDR2: MGHRA, YSYEKL. The CDR3 runs to 16 residues. V was trimmed by 0 bases and J by 1 base, leaving 9 bases between them. The CDR3: CASSQEREKTNEKLFF. The CDR3 DNA reads TGCGCCAGCAGCCAAGAAAGGGAGAAAACTAATGAAAAACTGTTTTTT.

The table lists this clonotype with many counts. The V and J genes are TRBV7-9 and TRBJ1-2; D unresolved. This CDR3 is 15 amino acids long. Germline V gene data show CDR1 as SEHNR and CDR2 as FQNEAQ (reference sequence). Trimming pared 4 bases from V and 0 bases from J, leaving 12 bases between. In DNA, the CDR3 is TGTGCCAGCAGCTCGCCGGACCAAACTAACTATGGCTACACCTTC. It specifies CASSSPDQTNYGYTF.

This clonotype appeared a few times. The V and J genes are TRBV20-1 and TRBJ1-1; D is ambiguous. CDR1 is DFQATT, CDR2 SNEGSKA, per germline (reference sequence). Trimming left V 0 bases short and J 4 bases short, with 15 bases between. This CDR3 spans 15 amino acids. The CDR3 spells CSARDRRQEVTEAFF. CDR3 DNA sequence: TGCAGTGCTAGAGATCGCAGGCAGGAGGTCACTGAAGCTTTCTTT.

In its sample, this clonotype was seen a few times. The genes are TRBV2 and TRBJ1-2; 7 bases align to TRBD1. In germline, CDR1 is SNHLY, CDR2 FYNNEI. This CDR3 spans 13 amino acids. Losses at the gene ends were 6 bases for V and 3 bases for J; bases not matched to a gene: 4. The CDR3 DNA is TGTGCCAGCAGGGACAGGTCTGACTATGGCTACACCTTC. It encodes CASRDRSDYGYTF.